These 4 T cell receptor beta chains originate from one sample sequenced in a study of immune heterogeneity within non-small cell lung tumors. It was a multiplex PCR that amplified TCR beta CDR3, with 32 V and 13 J primers. MiXCR was run by TCRdb on the multiplex PCR reads, yielding one entry per CDR3 protein. The data contain 20,000 to 25,000 distinct CDR3 sequences, less than 35% of them seen just once; the ten biggest clones take up around 3.9%. Per sample, 600 ng of bulk tumor genomic DNA was the template used. Several biopsies were collected from each primary tumor during surgery. They were spaced as far apart as possible within the tumor mass. Surgery that was curative in intent was performed on patients with untreated, newly diagnosed non-small cell lung cancer. The specimen sequenced was lung tumor tissue. Receptors originate from a man in his forties or fifties with non-small cell lung cancer.

Comment on this clonotype: This clone may be a read error of a much larger clone one base away. The J gene is TRBJ2-7, the V gene TRBV24-1, with 7 bases that match TRBD1. Germline V gene sequence: CDR1 KGHDR, CDR2 SFDVKD. This CDR3 region has 13 residues. CDR3: CATSDGTADEQHF. CDR3 in DNA: TGTGCCACCAGTGACGGGACAGCCGACGAGCAGCACTTC.

This rearrangement joins TRBV6-1 to TRBJ2-5, with 7 bases matching TRBD1. V was pared by 5 bases and J by 4 bases, with 4 bases of the junction left unmatched. The CDR3 is 13 residues long. Germline CDR1 reads MNHNS; CDR2 reads SASEGT. CDR3 sequence: CASSRSGGETQYF. CDR3 bases: TGTGCCAGCAGTCGTTCAGGGGGAGAGACCCAGTACTTC.

This chain uses TRBV2 with TRBJ2-3, with 7 nucleotides matching TRBD2. This CDR3 comprises 13 residues. The V segment lost 8 bases and the J segment 2 bases; nucleotides outside the gene matches: 4. Germline lookup yields CDR1 SNHLY and CDR2 FYNNEI. CDR3 residues: CASCGTTTDTQYF. The CDR3 DNA follows: TGTGCCAGCTGCGGGACTACCACAGATACGCAGTATTTT.

As for this clonotype: With a much larger clone just one base away, this may be a read error. V usage is TRBV20-1 and J usage is TRBJ2-1, with D perhaps matching TRBD2 (6 bases). This CDR3 has 14 amino acids. V was clipped by 0 bases and J by 8 bases, with 14 bases between them. Per germline, CDR1 DFQATT and CDR2 SNEGSKA (reference sequence). In DNA, the CDR3 is TGCAGTGCTAGAGACGGGAGACCCACTGATGAGCAGTTCTTC. It codes for CSARDGRPTDEQFF.